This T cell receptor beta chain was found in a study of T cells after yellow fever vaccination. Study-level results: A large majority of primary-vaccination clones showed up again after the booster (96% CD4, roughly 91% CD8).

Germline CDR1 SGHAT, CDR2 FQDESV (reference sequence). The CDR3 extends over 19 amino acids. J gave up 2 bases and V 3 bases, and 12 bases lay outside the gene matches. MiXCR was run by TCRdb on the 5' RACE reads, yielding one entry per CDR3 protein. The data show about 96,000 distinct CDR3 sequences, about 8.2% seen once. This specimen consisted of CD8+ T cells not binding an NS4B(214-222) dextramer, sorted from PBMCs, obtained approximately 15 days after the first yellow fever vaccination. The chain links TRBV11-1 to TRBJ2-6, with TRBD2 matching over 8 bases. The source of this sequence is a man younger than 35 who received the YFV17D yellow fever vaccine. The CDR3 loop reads CASSFPLVAGGTGANVLTF. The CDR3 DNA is TGTGCCAGCAGCTTCCCCCTGGTGGCGGGGGGTACTGGGGCCAACGTCCTGACTTTC.